The next 21 T cell receptor beta chains were all read from a single sample in a study of T cells in localized non-small cell lung cancer. The table came from immunoSEQ multiplex PCR; TCRdb's copy has only in-frame clones and leaves some out. The repertoire holds approximately 20,000 clones, with about 91% as singletons. Sequenced material: peripheral blood, taken before any cancer treatment. These receptor sequences come from a man between 40 and 69 years old with stage I lung adenocarcinoma.

The chain uses TRBV7-6 and TRBJ1-1, with 10 bases matching TRBD1. This CDR3 has 16 amino acids. With V trimmed by 5 bases and J by 1 base, 7 bases remained unmatched. Germline values: CDR1 SGHVS, CDR2 FNYEAQ. The CDR3 nucleotides read TGTGCCAGCAGCCCCTGGACAGGGGGGGCGAACACTGAAGCTTTCTTT. Its translation: CASSPWTGGANTEAFF.

The CDR3 is CASSLIGGQPTGELFF. The CDR3 region has the DNA TGTGCCAGCAGCTTAATAGGGGGACAACCCACCGGGGAGCTGTTTTTT. J is TRBJ2-2 and V is TRBV11-2, with D possibly TRBD1 on 6 matching bases. The ends were cut back, 2 bases at V and 4 bases at J, with 14 bases in the middle. From germline, CDR1 is SGHAT and CDR2 FQNNGV. This CDR3 has 16 residues.

This chain uses TRBV10-1 with TRBJ2-7; D is perhaps TRBD2 (5 bases). In germline, CDR1 is WNHNN, CDR2 SYGVQD (reference sequence). This CDR3 contains 13 residues. Trimming pared 4 bases from V and 6 bases from J, leaving 13 bases between. The CDR3 coding sequence is TGCGCCAGCAGTGCCGGGATCTGGCTCGAGCAGTACTTC. It is translated as CASSAGIWLEQYF.

The chain uses TRBV6-4 and TRBJ1-2, with D possibly TRBD1 on 5 matching bases. The V and J ends lost 5 bases and 2 bases respectively, with 9 bases between them. CDR3 length equals 13 residues. Per the germline V gene, CDR1 is MRHNA and CDR2 is SNTAGT. The CDR3 spells CASSPGVNYGYTF. DNA for the CDR3: TGTGCCAGCAGTCCGGGGGTAAACTATGGCTACACCTTC.

The rearrangement joins TRBV19 to TRBJ1-1; no reliable D call. The V end lost 4 bases, the J end lost 0 bases, and 12 bases lay between the germline ends. The CDR3 length is 15 residues. Germline CDR1 reads LNHDA; CDR2 reads SQIVND (reference sequence). As DNA, the CDR3 is TGTGCCAGTAGTAGTGAACAGACTCTGAACACTGAAGCTTTCTTT. It specifies CASSSEQTLNTEAFF.

The rearrangement joins TRBV2 to TRBJ2-1; the D is unclear. V was pared by 4 bases and J by 6 bases, with 16 bases between. CDR3 length: 15 residues. Germline V gene sequence: CDR1 SNHLY, CDR2 FYNNEI. The CDR3 reads CASSVGGRTGNEQFF. DNA of the CDR3: TGTGCCAGCAGTGTTGGTGGTAGGACCGGCAATGAGCAGTTCTTC.

The chain combines TRBV30 with TRBJ2-3, with 13 nucleotides matching TRBD2. The germline V gene has CDR1 GTSNPN and CDR2 SVGIG (reference sequence). This CDR3 is 19 amino acids long. V lost 2 bases, J lost 5 bases, and 16 bases stayed unmatched. The CDR3 DNA is TGTGCCTGGAGTTCCTCACGGTGGACTAGCGGGAGTCGGGGAGATACGCAGTATTTT. It specifies CAWSSSRWTSGSRGDTQYF. The whole variable domain, filled in from reference TRBV30 and TRBJ2-3, reads SQTIHQWPATLVQPVGSPLSLECTVEGTSNPNLYWYRQAAGRGLQLLFYSVGIGQISSEVPQNLSASRPQDRQFILSSKKLLLSDSGFYLCAWSSSRWTSGSRGDTQYFGPGTRLTVL.

Comments on this clone: At one boundary the junction diverges from the germline segment, which might be a read error. Distinct nucleotide sequences in the sample also encode this CDR3. The chain has TRBV15 and TRBJ1-2; 7 bases are a match to TRBD1. The CDR3 contains 14 residues. The germline gives CDR1 LNHNV, CDR2 YYDKDF (reference sequence). CDR3 residues: CATSRDSLAYGYTF. Here the CDR3 DNA reads TGCGCCACTTCAAGGGACAGCCTTGCCTATGGCTACACCTTC.

The V gene is TRBV5-4, the J gene TRBJ2-1; 9 bases align to TRBD1. V lost 4 bases and J lost 8; bases outside the gene matches: 16. Germline V gene lookup returns CDR1 SGHNT and CDR2 YYREEE (reference sequence). This CDR3 is 17 amino acids long. The CDR3 region has the DNA TGTGCCAGCAGCCAAGTTGGATGGGACAGGGATACCGATGAGCAGTTCTTC. Its translation: CASSQVGWDRDTDEQFF.

The chain combines TRBV2 with TRBJ2-7; 9 positions match TRBD1. V trimming: 2 bases; J trimming: 2 bases; junction bases outside the gene matches: 10. Germline V gene data show CDR1 as SNHLY and CDR2 as FYNNEI. This CDR3 has 17 amino acids. The CDR3 reads CASSEIFMGQGTYEQYF. The CDR3 coding sequence is TGTGCCAGCAGTGAAATATTTATGGGACAGGGCACCTACGAGCAGTACTTC.

The gene calls are TRBV28 and TRBJ1-2; D ambiguous. CDR1 is MDHEN and CDR2 is SYDVKM in the germline V gene. V shed 6 bases and J shed 4 bases, with 18 bases lying between them. CDR3 length: 15 residues. The CDR3 spells CASRSPKRASYGYTF. The CDR3 DNA reads TGTGCCAGCAGATCTCCGAAACGGGCTTCCTATGGCTACACCTTC.

The sample holds a few counts of this clone. The chain links TRBV10-3 to TRBJ1-1, with 7 bases lining up with TRBD1. CDR1 and CDR2 (germline): ENHRY, SYGVKD. J was trimmed by 7 bases and V by 10 bases; bases with no gene match: 15. The CDR3 is 14 amino acids. CDR3 amino acids: CATEGATGANEAFF. As DNA, the CDR3 is TGTGCCACCGAGGGAGCCACAGGGGCAAATGAAGCTTTCTTT.

This rearrangement joins TRBV19 to TRBJ2-3; D perhaps matches TRBD1 (6 bases). The ends were cut back, 5 bases at V and 5 bases at J, with 17 bases in the middle. CDR3 size: 15 residues. Germline lookup yields CDR1 LNHDA and CDR2 SQIVND (reference sequence). Here the CDR3 DNA reads TGTGCCAGTAGTTTGGACAGCACATCCCTAGATACGCAGTATTTT. Amino acid sequence: CASSLDSTSLDTQYF.

The chain recombines TRBV9 with TRBJ2-1; D may be TRBD1 (5 bases). Germline CDR1 is SGDLS and CDR2 is YYNGEE. V lost 1 base, J lost 10 bases, and 12 bases lay in between. The CDR3 is 13 residues long. CDR3 sequence reads: CASSVSQGWEQFF. The CDR3 DNA reads as TGTGCCAGCAGCGTATCGCAGGGCTGGGAGCAGTTCTTC.

The V and J genes are TRBV6-5 and TRBJ2-1; 7 bases are shared with TRBD1. The CDR3 sequence is 13 residues long. With 10 bases clipped from V and 7 bases from J, the junction kept 10 bases outside the gene matches. Germline assignment: CDR1 MNHEY and CDR2 SVGAGI. The CDR3 region has the DNA TGTGCCACCCGGACAGGCCTCTTGAATGAGCAGTTCTTC. Translated, it gives CATRTGLLNEQFF.

J is TRBJ2-6 and V is TRBV30, with D perhaps being TRBD1 or TRBD2 (5 bases each). V lost 0 bases to trimming and J lost 4 bases, with 13 bases between them. The CDR3 has 16 residues. CDR1 GTSNPN and CDR2 SVGIG come from the germline V gene (reference sequence). CDR3 residues: CAWSVRGVLGANVLTF. The CDR3, as DNA: TGTGCCTGGAGTGTAAGGGGAGTATTGGGGGCCAACGTCCTGACTTTC.

This clone is a singleton in its sample. The rearrangement joins TRBV7-2 to TRBJ2-1, with TRBD2 matching 7 bases. CDR3 length: 14 amino acids. Unmatched junction bases numbered 5, after V lost 5 bases and J lost 4 bases. Germline-derived CDR1 and CDR2 are SGHTA and FQGNSA. This CDR3 is CASSPSGVYNEQFF. For the CDR3, the DNA is TGTGCCAGCAGCCCAAGCGGGGTTTACAATGAGCAGTTCTTC.

The chain employs TRBV2 and TRBJ1-3; D may be TRBD1 (5 bases). Germline-derived CDR1 and CDR2 are SNHLY and FYNNEI. With 7 bases removed from V and 7 bases from J, the gap between germline ends came to 11 bases. The CDR3 is made up of 12 amino acids. The DNA of the CDR3 is TGTGCCAGCAATTCAGAGGGGAACACCATATATTTT. Encoded protein: CASNSEGNTIYF.

V usage is TRBV25-1 and J usage is TRBJ2-3; weak D call: TRBD1 (5 bases). The V gene's germline CDR1 is MGHDK and CDR2 SYGVNS. V shed 4 bases and J shed 2 bases, with 10 bases lying between them. This CDR3 spans 14 amino acids. Here the CDR3 reads CASSATETTDTQYF. The CDR3 DNA sequence: TGTGCCAGCAGTGCGACAGAGACCACAGATACGCAGTATTTT.

V usage is TRBV18 and J usage is TRBJ2-7; D is possibly TRBD2 (6 bases). The V end was cut by 5 bases, the J end by 6 bases, with 8 bases between. The CDR3 is 11 amino acids. CDR1 is KGHSH and CDR2 is LQKENI in the germline V gene. Here the CDR3 reads CASSGGFEQYF. The DNA of the CDR3 is TGTGCCAGCTCAGGAGGGTTCGAGCAGTACTTC.

This chain links TRBV30 with TRBJ2-1; 11 nucleotides line up with TRBD2. Germline CDR1 and CDR2: GTSNPN and SVGIG (reference sequence). This CDR3 contains 14 residues. J lost 3 bases, V lost 4 bases, and 2 bases had no gene match. The CDR3 protein is CAWTSGRNYNEQFF. The DNA for the CDR3 is TGTGCCTGGACTAGCGGGAGGAACTACAATGAGCAGTTCTTC.